Following are 13 T cell receptor beta chains from one sample sequenced in a study of blood T cells in healthy people across ages. For the second PCR, which ran for roughly 6 to 12 cycles, a sample-barcoded 5' primer and a J-beta primer mix were used. TCRdb itself ran the 5' RACE reads through MiXCR, one entry per CDR3 protein. The table has 1.6 million or so distinct CDR3 sequences, 30% to 35% seen once. Input material: blood. These receptors were collected from a woman in her 30s in good health.

Here the CDR3 reads CASTQSGSGANVLTF. In DNA form, the CDR3 reads TGTGCCAGCACACAAAGCGGCTCTGGGGCCAACGTCCTGACTTTC. The V and J genes are TRBV6-1 and TRBJ2-6; a possible D gene is TRBD2 (5 bases). There are 15 residues in the CDR3. Germline-derived CDR1 and CDR2 are MNHNS and SASEGT. Trimming left V 7 bases short and J 0 bases short, with 10 bases between.

This clonotype appeared a few times. The chain employs TRBV6-5 and TRBJ2-6; D is ambiguous. V dropped 0 bases and J dropped 0 bases, with 9 bases sitting between them. Looked up from germline, CDR1 is MNHEY and CDR2 is SVGAGI. This CDR3 spans 17 amino acids. CDR3 sequence: CASSYSPPDSGANVLTF. The CDR3 nucleotides read TGTGCCAGCAGTTACTCCCCCCCAGACTCTGGGGCCAACGTCCTGACTTTC.

Only a few counts were recorded for this clonotype. The CDR3: CASSQDLQDSYEQYF. In nucleotides, the CDR3 is TGTGCCAGCAGCCAAGACTTGCAGGACTCCTACGAGCAGTACTTC. The chain uses TRBV4-2 and TRBJ2-7; D is uncertain. Germline assignment: CDR1 LGHNA and CDR2 YNFKEQ. The CDR3 is 15 amino acids. V was shortened by 0 bases and J by 0 bases, with 9 bases between the two germline ends.

This clonotype turned up a few times. The V gene is TRBV4-1, the J gene TRBJ1-6; 8 bases line up with TRBD1. Trimming at V came to 0 bases and at J to 10 bases, leaving 11 bases not matched to a gene. The V gene's germline CDR1 is MGHRA and CDR2 YSYEKL. The CDR3 runs 17 residues. The CDR3 DNA reads TGCGCCAGCAGCCAAGATCGGGGTGGACAGGGAATCTCACCCCTCCACTTT. It codes for CASSQDRGGQGISPLHF.

This clonotype has more than one count but fewer than ten. The gene calls are TRBV20-1 and TRBJ2-7; no firm D call. Trimming pared 5 bases from V and 5 bases from J, leaving 10 bases between. This CDR3 is built from 11 residues. CDR1 is DFQATT and CDR2 is SNEGSKA in the germline V gene (reference sequence). For the CDR3, the DNA is TGCAGTGCTGTCTTTTTACACGAGCAGTACTTC. This translates into CSAVFLHEQYF.

The rearrangement links TRBV7-3 to TRBJ2-1; 12 nucleotides line up with TRBD2. The CDR3 runs 14 residues. The germline CDR1 and CDR2 sequences are SGHTA and FQGTGA. Trimming at V came to 5 bases and at J to 14 bases, leaving 10 bases not matched to a gene. This CDR3 is CASSPTSGGFRKFF. The CDR3 DNA sequence: TGTGCCAGCAGCCCCACTAGCGGGGGGTTTCGGAAGTTCTTC.

This chain links TRBV4-1 with TRBJ2-1; no clear D gene. The CDR3 has 16 residues. V dropped 3 bases and J dropped 6 bases, with 18 bases sitting between them. The germline gives CDR1 MGHRA, CDR2 YSYEKL. CDR3 bases: TGCGCCAGCAGCCAGCAGCCCTCCCTTGGGGTCAATGAGCAGTTCTTC. Encoded protein: CASSQQPSLGVNEQFF.

In regard to this clonotype: A read error may produce the germline difference seen at one junction end. The V call is TRBV7-6, the J call TRBJ2-2; the D is unclear. The CDR3 is made up of 13 amino acids. Germline V lookup: CDR1 SGHVS, CDR2 FNYEAQ. The CDR3 coding sequence is TGTGCCTGCAGCATAACAAACACCGGGGAGCTGTTTTTT. This codes for CACSITNTGELFF. The variable domain in full, completed from reference TRBV7-6 and TRBJ2-2, reads GAGVSQSPRYKVTKRGQDVALRCDPISGHVSLYWYRQALGQGPEFLTYFNYEAQQDKSGLPNDRFSAERPEGSISTLTIQRTEQRDSAMYRCACSITNTGELFFGEGSRLTVL.

The J gene is TRBJ2-3, the V gene TRBV6-2 or TRBV6-3, with 11 bases identical to TRBD2. Germline lookup yields CDR1 MNHEY and CDR2 SVGEGT. This CDR3 is built from 17 residues. The V gene end was trimmed by 6 bases and the J gene end by 3 bases; junction bases not matched to a gene: 11. CDR3 loop: CASRIKGSGRATDTQYF. Here the CDR3 DNA reads TGTGCCAGCAGAATAAAAGGTAGCGGGAGGGCGACAGATACGCAGTATTTT.

The V and J genes are TRBV6-5 and TRBJ2-5; maybe TRBD2 (6 bases). Germline V CDR1 and CDR2: MNHEY, SVGAGI. The CDR3 has 15 residues. The germline V and J ends were trimmed by 0 bases and 5 bases, with 13 bases remaining between them. As DNA, the CDR3 is TGTGCCAGCAGTTACTCATCCCTAGCGTCTGAGACCCAGTACTTC. The encoded protein is CASSYSSLASETQYF.

The CDR3 sequence: CAALSAGTNTGELFF. The DNA of the CDR3 is TGTGCCGCCCTCAGCGCCGGGACAAACACCGGGGAGCTGTTTTTT. The chain is built from TRBV6-2 or TRBV6-3 and TRBJ2-2; the D gene is possibly TRBD1 (6 bases). Germline assignment: CDR1 MNHEY and CDR2 SVGEGT. This CDR3 is 15 amino acids long. V was cut by 11 bases and J by 2 bases, with 18 bases left in between.

This clonotype was counted a few times. This chain links TRBV9 with TRBJ1-1; D possibly corresponds to TRBD1 (6 bases). Trimming stripped 0 bases from V and 5 bases from J, with 14 bases between. Germline-derived CDR1 and CDR2 are SGDLS and YYNGEE. The CDR3 sequence is 15 residues long. CDR3 DNA: TGTGCCAGCAGCGTAGGGGGGCTGGGGAAAACTGAAGCTTTCTTT. Translated, it gives CASSVGGLGKTEAFF.

The chain joins TRBV25-1 to TRBJ2-1; D is unresolved. The CDR3 covers 13 residues. In germline, CDR1 is MGHDK, CDR2 SYGVNS. V was clipped by 1 base and J by 5 bases, with 6 bases between them. The CDR3 DNA sequence: TGTGCCAGCAGTGAATTAGGTAACAATGAGCAGTTCTTC. Encoded protein: CASSELGNNEQFF.